The 3 T cell receptor beta chains given below trace back to one sample, sequenced in a study of neurological immune-mediated disorders. Each CDR3 protein is one row after TCRdb ran MiXCR on the 5' RACE reads. The sample has around 79,000 distinct CDR3 sequences; less than 15% are singletons. Sequencing was performed on PBMCs. The receptors shown here come from a woman in her fifties or sixties in good health.

This clonotype was counted ten times or more. The chain employs TRBV20-1 and TRBJ2-3; D might be TRBD2 (6 bases). The CDR3 sequence is 16 residues long. V shed 5 bases and J shed 2 bases, with 20 bases lying between them. From germline, CDR1 is DFQATT and CDR2 SNEGSKA (reference sequence). CDR3 bases: TGCAGTGCTTACGACTTAGCGGAGGAAGTCACAGATACGCAGTATTTT. Translation: CSAYDLAEEVTDTQYF.

The chain joins TRBV20-1 to TRBJ2-6; TRBD1 is a possible D gene (6 bases). CDR3 length: 13 amino acids. V was cut by 6 bases and J by 9 bases, with 15 bases left in between. Germline V gene sequence: CDR1 DFQATT, CDR2 SNEGSKA (reference sequence). Written as DNA, the CDR3 is TGCAGTGCCAGACAGGTTGGGTTCAACGTCCTGACTTTC. Amino acid sequence: CSARQVGFNVLTF.

This clonotype occurred many times. J is TRBJ1-1 and V is TRBV29-1; no clear D gene. The CDR3 is 13 residues long. The germline V gene has CDR1 SQVTM and CDR2 ANQGSEA. V was cut by 4 bases and J by 1 base, with 10 bases left in between. Written as DNA, the CDR3 is TGCAGCGTTGGAAACGGGAAGAACACTGAAGCTTTCTTT. The encoded protein is CSVGNGKNTEAFF. Variable domain in full (rest from reference TRBV29-1 and TRBJ1-1): SAVISQKPSRDICQRGTSLTIQCQVDSQVTMMFWYRQQPGQSLTLIATANQGSEATYESGFVIDKFPISRPNLTFSTLTVSNMSPEDSSIYLCSVGNGKNTEAFFGQGTRLTVV.